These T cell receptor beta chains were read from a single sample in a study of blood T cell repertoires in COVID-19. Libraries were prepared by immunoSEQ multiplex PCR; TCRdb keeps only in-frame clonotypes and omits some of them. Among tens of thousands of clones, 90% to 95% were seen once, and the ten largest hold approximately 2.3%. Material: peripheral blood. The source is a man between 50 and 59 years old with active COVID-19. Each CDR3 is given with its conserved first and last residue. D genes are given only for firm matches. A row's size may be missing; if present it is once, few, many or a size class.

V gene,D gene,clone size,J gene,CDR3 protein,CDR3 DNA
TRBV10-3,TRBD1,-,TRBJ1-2,CAISESRDRVGYTF,TGTGCCATCAGTGAGTCACGGGACAGGGTTGGCTACACCTTC
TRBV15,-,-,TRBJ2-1,CATSRAEYGEQFF,TGTGCCACCAGCAGGGCGGAGTATGGTGAGCAGTTCTTC
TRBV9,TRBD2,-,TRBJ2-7,CASNGGEGEQYF,TGTGCCAGCAATGGGGGGGAGGGCGAGCAGTACTTC
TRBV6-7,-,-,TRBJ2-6,CASSYSLHTSGANVLTF,TGTGCCAGCAGTTACTCTCTCCACACCTCTGGGGCCAACGTCCTGACTTTC
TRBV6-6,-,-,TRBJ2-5,CASSYSSAGAQETQYF,TGTGCCAGCAGTTACTCGTCGGCAGGGGCCCAAGAGACCCAGTACTTC
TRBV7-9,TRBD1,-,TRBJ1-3,CASSSFTTGAGNTIYF,TGTGCCAGCAGCTCGTTTACGACAGGGGCTGGAAACACCATATATTTT
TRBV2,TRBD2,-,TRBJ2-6,CANRPGLAVLTSSGANVLTF,TGTGCCAACCGTCCGGGACTAGCGGTTCTGACGAGCTCTGGGGCCAACGTCCTGACTTTC
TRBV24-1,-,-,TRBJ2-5,CATSDSSKGGQYF,TGTGCCACCAGTGATTCGTCAAAGGGAGGCCAGTACTTC
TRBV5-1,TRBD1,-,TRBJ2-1,CASSPGQGLGGNEQFF,TGCGCCAGCAGCCCGGGACAGGGGCTCGGTGGGAATGAGCAGTTCTTC
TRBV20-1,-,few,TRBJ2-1,CSASSGYRTDNEQFF,TGCAGTGCTAGTTCAGGGTATAGGACAGACAATGAGCAGTTCTTC
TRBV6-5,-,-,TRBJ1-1,CASKTDPGKTEAFF,TGTGCCAGCAAAACAGACCCGGGGAAAACTGAAGCTTTCTTT
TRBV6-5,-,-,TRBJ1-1,CASSRGSPEAFF,TGTGCCAGCAGCAGGGGAAGTCCTGAAGCTTTCTTT
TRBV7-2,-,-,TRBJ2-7,CASSLDSTGIYEQYF,TGTGCCAGCAGCTTAGACTCGACGGGAATTTACGAGCAGTACTTC
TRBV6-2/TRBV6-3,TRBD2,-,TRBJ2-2,CASSTDGVAGGPTGELFF,TGTGCCAGCAGTACCGACGGGGTAGCGGGGGGGCCCACCGGGGAGCTGTTTTTT
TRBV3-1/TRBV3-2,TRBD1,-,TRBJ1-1,CASSHFDRGNTEAFF,TGTGCCAGCAGCCACTTTGACAGGGGGAACACTGAAGCTTTCTTT
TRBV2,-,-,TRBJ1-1,CASSEWRGTEAFF,TGTGCCAGCAGTGAATGGCGGGGGACTGAAGCTTTCTTT
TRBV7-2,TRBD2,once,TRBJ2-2,CASSPLAGFGTGELFF,TGTGCCAGCAGCCCTCTAGCGGGATTTGGCACCGGGGAGCTGTTTTTT
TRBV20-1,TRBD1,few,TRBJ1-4,CSASPRGRLGNEKLFF,TGCAGTGCTAGTCCGAGGGGGCGCCTAGGGAACGAAAAACTGTTTTTT
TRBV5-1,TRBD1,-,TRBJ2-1,CASSPKALGQIYNEQFF,TGCGCCAGCAGCCCGAAGGCCCTGGGACAGATATACAATGAGCAGTTCTTC
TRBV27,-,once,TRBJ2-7,CASSPPRAREQYF,TGTGCCAGCAGTCCTCCTAGAGCGCGGGAGCAGTACTTC
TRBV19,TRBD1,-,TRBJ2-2,CASRRQGEAGELFF,TGTGCCAGTAGAAGACAGGGGGAGGCCGGGGAGCTGTTTTTT
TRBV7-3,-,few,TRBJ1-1,CASSPDTYTEAFF,TGTGCCAGCAGCCCCGACACATACACTGAAGCTTTCTTT
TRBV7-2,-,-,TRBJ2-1,CASSLASHAVSYNEQFF,TGTGCCAGCAGCTTAGCTTCTCATGCGGTTTCCTACAATGAGCAGTTCTTC
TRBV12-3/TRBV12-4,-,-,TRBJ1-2,CASSFGSIRTF,TGTGCCAGCAGTTTCGGGTCCATTCGCACCTTC
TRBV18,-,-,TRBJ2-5,CASSPRDYQETQYF,TGTGCCAGCTCACCGCGGGACTACCAAGAGACCCAGTACTTC
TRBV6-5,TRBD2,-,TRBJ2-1,CASSLGLAGDEQFF,TGTGCCAGCAGTCTCGGACTAGCCGGCGATGAGCAGTTCTTC
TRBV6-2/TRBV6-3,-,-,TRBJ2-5,CASSSRAETQYF,TGTGCCAGCAGTAGCCGAGCAGAGACCCAGTACTTC
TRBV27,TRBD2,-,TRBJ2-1,CASSINPSNLAGERNEQFF,TGTGCCAGCAGTATAAATCCTTCAAACCTAGCGGGTGAAAGAAATGAGCAGTTCTTC
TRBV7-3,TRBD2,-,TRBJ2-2,CASSLRLAGGPSGELFF,TGTGCCAGCAGCTTAAGACTAGCGGGAGGGCCAAGCGGGGAGCTGTTTTTT
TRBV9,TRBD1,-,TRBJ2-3,CASSRDSRTDTQYF,TGTGCCAGCAGCCGGGACAGTCGCACAGATACGCAGTATTTT